These 23 T cell receptor beta chains originate from one sample sequenced in a study of OX40 agonist ivuxolimab in advanced cancers. Here immunoSEQ multiplex PCR was the method, and the copy in TCRdb shows in-frame clones only, minus some. This table holds about 25,000 clones, around 85% found once. The sequences come from CD4+ or CD8+ T cells sorted from blood, collected in a trial of the OX40 agonist ivuxolimab. The receptors come from an adult with an advanced solid tumor such as melanoma, head and neck, liver or kidney cancer.

This clone has a single count. The rearrangement uses TRBV15 and TRBJ2-7; 9 bases are a match to TRBD2. V dropped 5 bases and J dropped 5; count of bases not matched to a gene: 7. CDR3 length equals 14 residues. Per the germline V gene, CDR1 is LNHNV and CDR2 is YYDKDF (reference sequence). CDR3 loop: CATSDSGTSNEQYF. The CDR3 nucleotides read TGTGCCACCAGCGATAGCGGGACTAGCAACGAGCAGTACTTC.

V is TRBV12-5 and J is TRBJ2-2; TRBD1 matches at 8 bases. The germline V gene has CDR1 LGHNT and CDR2 FRNRAP. V dropped 5 bases and J dropped 6; count of bases not matched to a gene: 2. The CDR3 has 13 amino acids. CDR3 region: CASGPTGAGELFF. The CDR3 DNA follows: TGTGCTAGTGGTCCGACAGGGGCCGGGGAGCTGTTTTTT.

This clone was counted once. The V call is TRBV25-1, the J call TRBJ1-2; 7 bases map to TRBD1. This CDR3 spans 13 amino acids. The V gene's germline CDR1 is MGHDK and CDR2 SYGVNS. V shed 7 bases and J 8 bases; nucleotides not matched to a gene: 10. The CDR3, as DNA: TGTGCCAGCAACGCAGGGGGGTCAGACGGCTACACCTTC. It translates to CASNAGGSDGYTF.

V usage is TRBV27 and J usage is TRBJ1-2; 9 nucleotides align to TRBD1. Germline V CDR1 and CDR2: MNHEY, SMNVEV (reference sequence). V shed 6 bases and J 0 bases; nucleotides not matched to a gene: 5. This CDR3 spans 15 amino acids. CDR3 protein: CASSPGQGPNYGYTF. In DNA, the CDR3 is TGTGCCAGCAGCCCCGGACAGGGGCCTAACTATGGCTACACCTTC.

The chain carries TRBV19 and TRBJ2-4, with TRBD2 matching over 11 bases. The CDR3 spans 16 residues. CDR1 is LNHDA, CDR2 SQIVND, per germline (reference sequence). V gave up 5 bases and J gave up 6 bases; unmatched junction bases: 9. CDR3 nucleotide sequence: TGTGCCAGTAGTTGGACTAGCGGGTTTGAGAGAAACATTCAGTACTTC. It specifies CASSWTSGFERNIQYF.

This clone has only a few counts. The chain has TRBV9 and TRBJ1-4; D unresolved. Germline lookup yields CDR1 SGDLS and CDR2 YYNGEE. Trimming took off 4 bases at V and 7 bases at J, with 14 bases between the two ends. The CDR3 is 14 residues long. The CDR3 DNA is TGTGCCAGCAGCCGTGGCGTGATGGGTGAAAAACTGTTTTTT. Its translation: CASSRGVMGEKLFF.

Concerning this clone: Different DNA sequences within this sample yield the same CDR3. This chain uses TRBV25-1 with TRBJ1-2; D unresolved. The CDR3 loop spans 11 amino acids. Germline CDR1 is MGHDK and CDR2 is SYGVNS. V gave up 7 bases and J gave up 7 bases, with 10 bases separating them. The CDR3 DNA reads as TGTGCCAGCACCGGTTTTGGTGGCTACACCTTC. The encoded protein is CASTGFGGYTF.

The rearrangement links TRBV2 to TRBJ1-5, with D possibly being TRBD1 (6 bases). Germline V CDR1 and CDR2: SNHLY, FYNNEI. The CDR3 loop spans 14 amino acids. Trimming left V 3 bases short and J 3 bases short, with 9 bases between. CDR3 sequence: CASSDLGHNQPQHF. CDR3 nucleotides: TGTGCCAGCAGTGATTTGGGACACAATCAGCCCCAGCATTTT. Supplemented by reference TRBV2 and TRBJ1-5, the full variable domain reads EPEVTQTPSHQVTQMGQEVILRCVPISNHLYFYWYRQILGQKVEFLVSFYNNEISEKSEIFDDQFSVERPDGSNFTLKIRSTKLEDSAMYFCASSDLGHNQPQHFGDGTRLSIL.

V and J are TRBV7-3 and TRBJ2-5, with D possibly being TRBD1 or TRBD2 (5 bases each). The CDR3 contains 15 residues. In germline, CDR1 is SGHTA, CDR2 FQGTGA. V was cut by 5 bases and J by 4 bases, with 17 bases left in between. The CDR3 bases are TGTGCCAGCAGCCCCTCGGGGACGTGGGGAGAGACCCAGTACTTC. Protein sequence: CASSPSGTWGETQYF.

This chain connects TRBV29-1 to TRBJ2-1, with D unclear. Germline CDR1 is SQVTM and CDR2 is ANQGSEA. Trimming took 4 bases from V and 6 from J, leaving 7 bases between them. The CDR3 totals 11 residues. The CDR3 loop is CSVAYGNEQFF. CDR3 bases: TGCAGCGTTGCCTACGGCAATGAGCAGTTCTTC.

A remark on this clone: Other DNA sequences of this sample code for an identical CDR3. The rearrangement uses TRBV28 and TRBJ2-7, with D hard to call. The CDR3 runs 12 residues. Trimming cost V 3 bases and J 6 bases, with 9 bases left between them. Germline V gene lookup returns CDR1 MDHEN and CDR2 SYDVKM. The DNA of the CDR3 is TGTGCCAGCAGTTTGGGCCCTGGCGAGCAGTACTTC. It yields the protein CASSLGPGEQYF.

This clone is categorized as medium-sized. The chain joins TRBV28 to TRBJ2-2; 10 bases are shared with TRBD1. The CDR3 is made up of 15 amino acids. Trimming cost V 8 bases and J 5 bases; bases outside gene matches: 8. Germline V lookup: CDR1 MDHEN, CDR2 SYDVKM. The CDR3 protein is CASSRQGARTGELFF. The CDR3 DNA follows: TGTGCCAGCTCCCGACAGGGGGCTAGAACCGGGGAGCTGTTTTTT.

The gene calls are TRBV13 and TRBJ2-4, with 11 bases lining up with TRBD2. The CDR3 is 18 amino acids. J was trimmed by 0 bases and V by 8 bases; bases with no gene match: 12. CDR1 and CDR2 from the germline V gene are PRHDT and FYEKMQ (reference sequence). The CDR3 DNA reads as TGTGCCAGCCGTCGGATAGCGGGAGGGCCGATAGCCAAAAACATTCAGTACTTC. Its translation: CASRRIAGGPIAKNIQYF.

This clone was recorded once. This chain uses TRBV7-8 with TRBJ2-7; 12 nucleotides align to TRBD2. This CDR3 spans 15 amino acids. With 3 bases clipped from V and 4 bases from J, the junction kept 4 bases outside the gene matches. The germline gives CDR1 SGHVS, CDR2 FQNEAQ. CDR3 in DNA: TGTGCCAGCAGCTTCGGACTAGCGGGAAGGTACGAGCAGTACTTC. This sequence encodes CASSFGLAGRYEQYF. The full variable domain, its missing parts supplied by reference TRBV7-8 and TRBJ2-7, is GAGVSQSPRYKVAKRGQDVALRCDPISGHVSLFWYQQALGQGPEFLTYFQNEAQLDKSGLPSDRFFAERPEGSVSTLKIQRTQQEDSAVYLCASSFGLAGRYEQYFGPGTRLTVT.

This chain uses TRBV30 with TRBJ2-6; D is possibly TRBD1 or TRBD2 (5 bases each). V was shortened by 4 bases and J by 2 bases, with 24 bases between the two germline ends. The CDR3 loop spans 19 amino acids. Germline lookup yields CDR1 GTSNPN and CDR2 SVGIG (reference sequence). CDR3 sequence: CAWTPFLETLGPGANVLTF. The CDR3 DNA sequence: TGTGCCTGGACTCCCTTCCTAGAGACTCTGGGACCTGGGGCCAACGTCCTGACTTTC.

The chain employs TRBV4-1 and TRBJ1-6, with 7 bases that match TRBD1. The CDR3 covers 16 residues. In germline, CDR1 is MGHRA, CDR2 YSYEKL. V was pared by 4 bases and J by 0 bases, with 3 bases of the junction left unmatched. In DNA, the CDR3 is TGCGCCAGCAGCCCACGACAGGGCTCCTATAATTCACCCCTCCACTTT. Encoded protein: CASSPRQGSYNSPLHF.

The chain recombines TRBV4-1 with TRBJ2-7, with 10 bases aligning to TRBD2. The V segment lost 4 bases and the J segment 7 bases; nucleotides outside the gene matches: 4. This CDR3 has 13 amino acids. The V gene's germline CDR1 is MGHRA and CDR2 YSYEKL. CDR3 DNA sequence: TGCGCCAGCAGCCCACCGGGACTAGCGGAGCAGTACTTC. It translates to CASSPPGLAEQYF.

In this sample, this clone turned up once. J is TRBJ2-5 and V is TRBV6-6, with D possibly being TRBD2 (6 bases). V was clipped by 4 bases and J by 2 bases, with 8 bases between them. Germline V gene data show CDR1 as MNHNY and CDR2 as SVGAGI (reference sequence). This CDR3 is built from 13 residues. The DNA of the CDR3 is TGTGCCAGCAGTTTAGCGGAACAAGAGACCCAGTACTTC. This sequence encodes CASSLAEQETQYF.

The rearrangement joins TRBV18 to TRBJ1-2; weak D call: TRBD1 (5 bases). CDR1 is KGHSH, CDR2 LQKENI, per germline. CDR3 length: 15 amino acids. V was shortened by 0 bases and J by 4 bases, with 12 bases between the two germline ends. The CDR3 DNA sequence: TGTGCCAGCTCACCACCTGCTCAGGGAGCCTATGGCTACACCTTC. It yields the protein CASSPPAQGAYGYTF. Using reference TRBV18 and TRBJ1-2 for the parts outside the CDR3, the full variable domain is NAGVMQNPRHLVRRRGQEARLRCSPMKGHSHVYWYRQLPEEGLKFMVYLQKENIIDESGMPKERFSAEFPKEGPSILRIQQVVRGDSAAYFCASSPPAQGAYGYTFGSGTRLTVV.

V usage is TRBV7-9 and J usage is TRBJ2-5; D unresolved. The CDR3 covers 11 residues. Germline lookup yields CDR1 SEHNR and CDR2 FQNEAQ (reference sequence). V was pared by 3 bases and J by 4 bases, with 3 bases between. CDR3 bases: TGTGCCAGCAGCTTCGGAGAGACCCAGTACTTC. Residues: CASSFGETQYF.

V gene TRBV13 combines with J gene TRBJ1-1; D is unclear. Trimming removed 6 bases from V and 0 bases from J, with 5 bases in between. CDR1 and CDR2 from the germline V gene are PRHDT and FYEKMQ (reference sequence). This CDR3 contains 12 residues. This chain's CDR3 is CASRGLNTEAFF. The CDR3 DNA is TGTGCCAGCAGGGGCCTGAACACTGAAGCTTTCTTT.

The genes are TRBV7-9 and TRBJ2-5; D not resolved. Germline-derived CDR1 and CDR2 are SEHNR and FQNEAQ (reference sequence). The CDR3 covers 14 residues. Deletions cut 1 base from V and 2 bases from J, with 8 bases between. As DNA, the CDR3 is TGTGCCAGCAGCTTAGTTCGGCCTCAAGAGACCCAGTACTTC. Residues: CASSLVRPQETQYF. The full variable domain, rest sourced from reference TRBV7-9 and TRBJ2-5, is DTGVSQNPRHKITKRGQNVTFRCDPISEHNRLYWYRQTLGQGPEFLTYFQNEAQLEKSRLLSDRFSAERPKGSFSTLEIQRTEQGDSAMYLCASSLVRPQETQYFGPGTRLLVL.

For the CDR3, the DNA is TGCGCCAGCAGCCCAGGGGTAGAGACCCAGTACTTC. This codes for CASSPGVETQYF. This rearrangement joins TRBV5-1 to TRBJ2-5, with D perhaps matching TRBD1 (6 bases). CDR1 is SGHRS, CDR2 YFSETQ, per germline. This CDR3 has 12 residues. Trimming removed 4 bases at V and 4 bases at J, with 8 bases between.